A selection of T cell receptor beta chains follows, all from one sample in a study of human T cells and chemical hapten exposure. TCRdb redid the calling of the RACE reads with MiXCR, one entry per CDR3 protein. The repertoire includes some 90,000 distinct CDR3 sequences, roughly 11% of them detected once, and 1% to 1.2% sits in the top ten. The material sequenced was whole blood, taken in connection with sensitization to the hapten diphenylcyclopropenone (DPC). The receptors derive from a woman between 25 and 40 years old with alopecia areata. Some clones in this sample may be carry-over from other donors' samples. Each CDR3 is given with its conserved first and last residue. The D gene is left open where the match is weak. Not every row has a clone size; where given, it reads once, few, many or a size class.

J gene,clone size,D gene,V gene,CDR3 protein,CDR3 DNA
TRBJ2-1,-,-,TRBV7-7,CASSSTTSSYNEQFF,TGTGCCAGCAGCTCTACTACCAGCTCCTACAATGAGCAGTTCTTC
TRBJ2-7,few,-,TRBV28,CASSSGETYEQYF,TGTGCCAGCAGTTCGGGCGAAACCTACGAGCAGTACTTC
TRBJ2-2,many,-,TRBV14,CASSQEYWYGSGELFF,TGTGCCAGCAGCCAAGAGTATTGGTACGGATCCGGGGAGCTGTTTTTT
TRBJ2-5,many,-,TRBV7-3,CASSLRRGETQYF,TGTGCCAGCAGCTTGAGGAGGGGAGAGACCCAGTACTTC
TRBJ1-2,many,-,TRBV13,CASSRRAGNYGYTF,TGTGCCAGCAGCCGAAGGGCAGGGAACTATGGCTACACCTTC
TRBJ1-5,many,TRBD1,TRBV18,CASSPGTGTNQPQHF,TGTGCCAGCTCTCCCGGGACAGGGACGAATCAGCCCCAGCATTTT
TRBJ1-1,many,-,TRBV5-1,CASSLEGTEAFF,TGCGCCAGCAGCTTAGAGGGCACTGAAGCTTTCTTT
TRBJ2-2,many,TRBD2,TRBV19,CASNLPGLASGGPNTGELFF,TGTGCCAGTAACCTCCCGGGACTAGCCTCAGGAGGCCCGAACACCGGGGAGCTGTTTTTT
TRBJ2-7,few,TRBD1,TRBV6-5,CASSSGQAFYEQYF,TGTGCCAGCAGCTCGGGACAGGCCTTCTACGAGCAGTACTTC
TRBJ2-1,few,TRBD2,TRBV7-8,CASSSLRGTSGYNEQFF,TGTGCCAGCAGCTCACTAAGAGGGACTAGCGGCTACAATGAGCAGTTCTTC
TRBJ1-2,few,TRBD1,TRBV27,CASSPGGIRGYTF,TGTGCCAGCAGCCCAGGGGGCATTAGGGGCTACACCTTC
TRBJ2-1,-,TRBD2,TRBV27,CASSTPSGRANEQFF,TGTGCCAGCAGTACCCCAAGCGGGAGGGCAAATGAGCAGTTCTTC
TRBJ1-1,-,-,TRBV7-9,CASSLSTKGAFF,TGTGCCAGCAGCCTTTCCACTAAGGGGGCTTTCTTT